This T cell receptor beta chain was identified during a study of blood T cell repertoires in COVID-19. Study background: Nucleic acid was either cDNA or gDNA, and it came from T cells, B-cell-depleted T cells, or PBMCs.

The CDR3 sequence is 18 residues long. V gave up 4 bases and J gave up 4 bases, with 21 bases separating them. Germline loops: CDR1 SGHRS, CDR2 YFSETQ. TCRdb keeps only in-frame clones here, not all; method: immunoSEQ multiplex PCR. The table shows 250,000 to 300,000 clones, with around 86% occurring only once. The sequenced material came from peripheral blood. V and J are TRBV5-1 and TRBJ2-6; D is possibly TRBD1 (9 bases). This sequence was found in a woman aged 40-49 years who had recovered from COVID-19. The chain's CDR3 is CASSIAGQGLSGANVLTF. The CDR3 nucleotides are TGCGCCAGCAGCATAGCGGGACAGGGCTTGTCCGGGGCCAACGTCCTGACTTTC.